This TCR beta chain was identified in a study of cytomegalovirus exposure and HLA in healthy donors (dated by TCRdb to about 2017). Context from the whole study: An earlier analysis of several hundred of the donors reported 250 to 300 Gb of sequence data and 100 million to 140 million unique TCR beta sequences from 150 million to 200 million T cells. All discovery cohort repertoires had been generated using a single sequencing platform. HLA typing included class I and class II loci at four-digit resolution. An early release that covered 500 to 800 HLA-typed donors contained 300 to 350 gigabases of sequencing data and approximately 85 million unique TCR sequences. The T cell repertoires of roughly 660 subjects were profiled by immunosequencing and related to cytomegalovirus serostatus. Typing coverage differed by locus: A, B, C, DRB1 and DQB1 were typed in roughly 620-630 donors, DQA1 in about 560, DPA1 in nearly 610, and DPB1 in approximately 450. Across roughly 420 genotyped donors of the cohort, an average of approximately 240,000 unique TCR beta nucleotide sequences per donor were sequenced, and 15% to 20% of those sequences were non-productive. An earlier analysis of 587 of the donors applied high-throughput TCR beta sequencing to assess whether each TCR beta V gene segment acted as functional or pseudogenic. In a later genetic analysis, genome-wide SNP genotypes for about three fifths of the 666 donors were used, and that subset was treated as a discovery cohort. The genetic ancestry cluster associated with self-reported Caucasian donors included over 65% of the roughly 410 genotyped donors. The study was designed to test whether signatures of past pathogen exposure could be identified by cataloging public T cell receptors. Roughly five DR-DQ haplotypes were handled as single units for association and clustering, since linkage in the cohort was strong. A separate validation cohort of roughly 110 different subjects was used in addition to the roughly 640-subject first cohort. In the later analysis, no new phenotypic data were used to find candidate immune exposures; instead, reliance was placed on TCR beta sequences and their occurrence across donors. Donor age, sex, ethnicity and CMV serostatus were compiled together with the repertoire data. In a later analysis, previously published TCR beta repertoires from several hundred donors were re-analyzed and high-resolution HLA genotyping was added so that TCR occurrence patterns could be studied. To predict cytomegalovirus infection status, the study combined high-throughput TCR immunosequencing, statistical association of individual TCRs with disease status, and machine learning. Study-level results and caveats: In vitro tests confirmed that a few of the cytomegalovirus-associated TCR beta chains recognize cytomegalovirus antigens. Cytomegalovirus status was reported to be diagnosed by the classifier with high specificity and sensitivity in both the original and validation cohorts. A later analysis found that TCR association rates varied across HLA loci, with DRB1 alleles showing the most associated TCRs and HLA-C alleles the fewest. Because counts were too low, around 17 rarely observed V segments, including chromosome 9 orphons, were left out of the earlier analysis of over 550 of the donors. Because some donors lacked HLA typing at each locus, the association tests relied only on the typed subset. For the cohort, immune exposure information was limited to CMV serostatus. A further reported finding was that TCR beta sequences accurately predicted the HLA-A and HLA-B alleles for most subjects in the first cohort. At a false discovery rate of 0.05, a later analysis linked under 20,000 TCR beta sequences to specific HLA alleles. In a later analysis, most CMV-associated TCR beta chains were found to appear HLA-restricted, with HLA associations seemingly driven largely by CMV exposure. Only TCR beta chains were sequenced in this cohort, and the absence of alpha or paired-chain data limited detectable features. The sequencing pipeline was judged likely to have produced a cluster of highly shared sequence variants as a technical artifact. Assigning TCR associations to individual alleles was difficult when HLA alleles, especially DR and DQ, strongly co-occurred. The presence/absence analyses assumed that sequencing depth was roughly uniform across donors, and that assumption may not be true. Correlated functional status among segregating V segments might reflect linkage disequilibrium, but an unknown experimental factor could not be ruled out. A later analysis reported that several top co-occurrence clusters appeared linked to parvovirus B19, influenza, CMV and Epstein-Barr virus. A total of 164 TCR beta chains were listed by the study as associated with cytomegalovirus. Most TCR sequences were seen in very few donors, while some public TCRs were found in many individuals. It was suggested by the authors that the approach could potentially be generalized to other disease states and immunological phenotypes. An earlier analysis of approximately 600 of the donors showed that most TCR beta V segments appeared in productive rearrangements either about 90% or about 30% of the time, which broadly matched IMGT annotations. A later genetic analysis associated a missense DCLRE1C variant with V-gene and J-gene trimming of TCR beta chains, and an independent cohort replicated the association. A later analysis found that HLA-associated TCR beta chains were more clonally expanded and had lower generation probabilities than equally common non-associated chains. Because the 87-base-pair reads could not distinguish some IMGT-functional V segments, including TRBV6-2 and TRBV6-3, those segments were excluded. A later genetic analysis reported fewer N-insertions in productive TCRs among donors in an Asian-associated ancestry cluster than the roughly 620-donor mean.

From cysteine to phenylalanine, the CDR3 is 14 amino acids long. The sequence is cut down to CDR3 DNA, 42 bases in frame from base 1. Trimming accounts for 5 bases at V and 2 bases at J, while the number of junction bases matched to no gene is 4. Reading the germline V gene gives CDR1 SGHTA and CDR2 FQGTGA. A remark on this clone: It lacks a known antigen. No per-base quality is available; no much larger clone lies one base away.

In total, approximately 610 healthy bone marrow donors made up the cohort. At the time of sampling, every cohort member was nominally healthy, though immune exposures that went unrecorded were likely present. The donor tested CMV seropositive and was one of the 289 seropositive cohort members. A peripheral blood sample was provided by each donor, and peripheral blood mononuclear cells were used for TCR beta sequencing. The Qiagen DNeasy Blood Extraction Kit was used to extract genomic DNA from the blood cell samples. Receptors were amplified or captured by the immunoSEQ multiplex PCR assay. For the multiplex PCR, a mixture combining 60 forward primers for TCR Vbeta segments and 13 reverse primers for TCR Jbeta segments was used. The CDR3 region of rearranged TCR beta genes was amplified from genomic DNA by a multiplex PCR assay. Amplified TCR beta libraries were sequenced as 87-base-pair reads on the Illumina HiSeq System. The source study handled its data this way. In a later analysis, tens of millions of unique TCR beta chains were counted across the 650 to 700 repertoires, and roughly 9.9 million of these chains were shared by at least two donors. Raw reads were error-corrected and collapsed into unique sequences with a nearest-neighbor algorithm that merged closely related sequences to remove PCR and sequencing errors. V, D and J gene segments were assigned by aligning CDR3 sequences to IMGT reference sequences. For a sequence to be retained, a match of at least six nucleotides was required to both a V gene segment and a J gene segment. A rearrangement counted as productive if the CDR3 had no stop codons and remained in frame with V and J, and every other rearrangement counted as non-productive. CDR3 was defined according to IMGT convention as the region running from the second conserved V-encoded cysteine to the conserved J-encoded phenylalanine. The earlier analysis of 500 to 650 of the donors excluded any sequence lacking an unambiguous match to a single V gene segment. An earlier analysis of 587 of the donors called V segments functional above 56.7% productive rearrangements and segregating when the between-donor standard deviation exceeded 5%. To diagnose cytomegalovirus status from the catalog of TCR beta chain sequences, a statistical classification framework was built. A later analysis assigned V and J genes by comparing TCR nucleotide sequences with IMGT/GENE-DB human TR gene sequences. A later analysis assigned CDR3 sequences and most-parsimonious VDJ recombination scenarios with the TCRdist pipeline. In a later analysis, each TCR beta chain was defined by its CDR3 amino acid sequence together with its V-gene family, and reads lacking a unique V-gene family were excluded. A later analysis removed 592 highly shared, low-generation-probability nucleotide sequences to deal with suspected cross-contamination and a sequencing artifact. In a later analysis, a clonal expansion index for each public chain was calculated from normalized within-repertoire ranks of inferred template counts. A later analysis computed generation probabilities with a VDJ recombination model fitted to out-of-frame rearrangements, and checked the results against IGoR. In a later analysis, hypergeometric tests were used to score TCR-TCR, TCR-HLA and TCR-CMV co-occurrence, with a repertoire-size bias correction applied to TCR pairs. False discovery rates were estimated in a later analysis by permuting HLA or CMV assignments 20 times. A later analysis grouped co-occurring TCRs with DBSCAN, adding TCRdist sequence similarity when clustering within HLA-allele-positive subsets. Co-occurrence clustering excluded repertoires with fewer than 30,000 or more than 120,000 public chains, plus five with anomalous nucleotide sharing. Held by TCRdb, this immuneACCESS table contains in-frame sequences only and omits some clones. Under half of the omission traces to an unresolved V gene where checked; the cause of the rest is unknown. V and J calls and clone size are as listed in that table; D and trimming were resolved from the DNA. The sample contains 100,000 to 150,000 clones, 75% of them found a single time. The ten largest clones add up to roughly 3% of the sample.

The clonotype originates from a woman aged 40 to 50 in good health and CMV-seropositive. The source material was PBMCs. The chain links TRBV7-3 with TRBJ1-2, with 8 bases aligning to TRBD1. CDR3 loop: CASSQGQGNYGYTF. The DNA sequence is as follows: TGTGCCAGCAGCCAAGGACAGGGAAACTATGGCTACACCTTC.